The 9 T cell receptor beta chains reported below all come from one sample, sequenced in a study of T cells in Graves' hyperthyroidism and ophthalmopathy. RNA transcripts provided the source from which TCR beta CDR3 regions were amplified. First-round RT-PCR with HTBI primers amplified the TCR CDR3 region. MiXCR, applied by TCRdb to the multiplex PCR reads, yields one record per CDR3 protein. In the table there are hundreds of thousands of distinct CDR3 sequences, about 15% of which are singletons. Specimen: blood. The receptors were sampled from a woman in her forties with Graves' ophthalmopathy.

This clonotype showed up many times. In nucleotides, the CDR3 is TGTGCCAGCAGTTCCCCCACAGGGTTCACTGAAGCTTTCTTT. It codes for CASSSPTGFTEAFF. The rearrangement uses TRBV6-2 or TRBV6-3 and TRBJ1-1, with a tentative D call TRBD1 (6 bases). Germline CDR1 reads MNHEY; CDR2 reads SVGEGT. V was clipped by 4 bases and J by 4 bases, with 13 bases between them. The CDR3 extends over 14 amino acids.

This clonotype occurred many times. The chain has TRBV11-2 and TRBJ2-5; D remains unclear. V shed 1 base and J shed 3 bases, with 9 bases lying between them. This CDR3 is 14 amino acids long. The V gene's germline CDR1 is SGHAT and CDR2 FQNNGV. CDR3 DNA sequence: TGTGCCAGCAGCTTAGCTTTCGTTAAAGAGACCCAGTACTTC. Its translation is CASSLAFVKETQYF. The whole variable domain, filled in from reference TRBV11-2 and TRBJ2-5, reads EAGVAQSPRYKIIEKRQSVAFWCNPISGHATLYWYQQILGQGPKLLIQFQNNGVVDDSQLPKDRFSAERLKGVDSTLKIQPAKLEDSAVYLCASSLAFVKETQYFGPGTRLLVL.

This clonotype was recorded many times. The chain uses TRBV28 and TRBJ1-3; the match to TRBD1 covers 8 bases. Trimming at V came to 4 bases and at J to 7 bases, leaving 9 bases not matched to a gene. The CDR3 sequence is 15 residues long. CDR1 MDHEN and CDR2 SYDVKM come from the germline V gene. CDR3 sequence (DNA): TGTGCCAGCAGTTCTAAGGACAGGGCCGGGAACACCATATATTTT. This codes for CASSSKDRAGNTIYF. Full variable domain (remainder filled in from reference TRBV28 and TRBJ1-3): DVKVTQSSRYLVKRTGEKVFLECVQDMDHENMFWYRQDPGLGLRLIYFSYDVKMKEKGDIPEGYSVSREKKERFSLILESASTNQTSMYLCASSSKDRAGNTIYFGEGSWLTVV.

In its sample, this clonotype was seen many times. The rearrangement uses TRBV11-2 and TRBJ2-5; possibly TRBD2 for D (6 bases). The CDR3 spans 15 residues. V lost 1 base and J lost 4, with 13 bases in between. Germline V gene data show CDR1 as SGHAT and CDR2 as FQNNGV. The CDR3 DNA is TGTGCCAGCAGCTTAGGTTTGCGGGGCCGAGAGACCCAGTACTTC. It encodes CASSLGLRGRETQYF.

This clonotype has a handful of counts. A much more abundant neighbour one base away suggests this may be a read error. The chain joins TRBV27 to TRBJ2-5, with D perhaps TRBD1 (8 bases). Trimming removed 1 base from V and 1 base from J, with 19 bases in between. CDR3 length equals 18 residues. Per germline, CDR1 MNHEY and CDR2 SMNVEV (reference sequence). The CDR3 bases are TGTGCCAGCAGTTTATTACATACAGGGGGGGGGGGCCAAGAGACCCAGTACTTC. Residues: CASSLLHTGGGGQETQYF.

This clonotype was recorded at least ten times. J is TRBJ2-5 and V is TRBV6-5, with D possibly being TRBD2 (6 bases). Germline V gives CDR1 MNHEY, CDR2 SVGAGI. This CDR3 spans 17 amino acids. V was shortened by 0 bases and J by 7 bases, with 21 bases between the two germline ends. The CDR3 region is CASSYSKLAARGGTQYF. DNA of the CDR3: TGTGCCAGCAGTTACTCGAAGCTAGCAGCTAGGGGAGGGACCCAGTACTTC.

This clonotype was seen many times. The DNA for the CDR3 is TGTGCCAGCAGTTCCTCCTCGACCACAATGAACACTGAAGCTTTCTTT. Translating gives CASSSSSTTMNTEAFF. The V gene is TRBV12-3 or TRBV12-4, the J gene TRBJ1-1; D is uncertain. The CDR3 runs to 16 residues. Trimming pared 4 bases from V and 0 bases from J, leaving 15 bases between.

This clonotype was found many times. This chain joins TRBV28 and TRBJ2-2, with TRBD2 matching over 10 bases. Unmatched junction bases numbered 7, after V lost 5 bases and J lost 7 bases. The germline gives CDR1 MDHEN, CDR2 SYDVKM. The CDR3 is made up of 15 amino acids. The CDR3 DNA reads TGTGCCAGCAGTATTATAGCGGGAGGAGACGGGGAGCTGTTTTTT. Amino acids: CASSIIAGGDGELFF.

This clonotype has ten or more counts. V and J are TRBV6-1 and TRBJ2-7; 7 nucleotides match TRBD1. This CDR3 contains 15 residues. Germline CDR1 MNHNS, CDR2 SASEGT. V lost 8 bases, J lost 3 bases, and 13 bases stayed unmatched. The DNA for the CDR3 is TGTGCCAGCTCAACGGGTCAGGGGGTCCGCTACGAGCAGTACTTC. Protein product: CASSTGQGVRYEQYF.